These 17 T cell receptor beta chains were sequenced from one sample in a study of shared clonotypes between healthy human individuals. Produced via immunoSEQ multiplex PCR; TCRdb's table is partial and in-frame only. Among over 95,000 clones, roughly half were seen once, and the ten largest hold around 16%. Sequencing was carried out using PBMCs. These receptors all stem from a woman aged 40 to 50 in good health. Some clones in this sample may be carry-over from other donors' samples.

This clone was detected ten times or more. V and J are TRBV28 and TRBJ1-5, with D possibly matching TRBD1 (5 bases). The ends were cut back, 4 bases at V and 7 bases at J, with 17 bases in the middle. CDR3 length equals 15 residues. CDR1 and CDR2 from the germline V gene are MDHEN and SYDVKM. The CDR3 here is CASSSAPRVGQPQHF. Here the CDR3 DNA reads TGTGCCAGCAGTTCAGCCCCCAGGGTCGGACAGCCCCAGCATTTT. Using reference TRBV28 and TRBJ1-5 for the parts outside the CDR3, the full variable domain is DVKVTQSSRYLVKRTGEKVFLECVQDMDHENMFWYRQDPGLGLRLIYFSYDVKMKEKGDIPEGYSVSREKKERFSLILESASTNQTSMYLCASSSAPRVGQPQHFGDGTRLSIL.

This clone was recorded at least ten times. The chain couples TRBV29-1 to TRBJ2-1; 10 bases are a match to TRBD2. CDR1 SQVTM and CDR2 ANQGSEA come from the germline V gene. J gave up 9 bases and V 1 base, and 9 bases lay outside the gene matches. This CDR3 has 15 residues. Here the CDR3 DNA reads TGCAGCGTTGAAGCCCCAGCGGGAGGGCCGGGTGAGCAGTTCTTC. This codes for CSVEAPAGGPGEQFF.

V usage is TRBV7-3 and J usage is TRBJ2-7; the match to TRBD2 covers 8 bases. Trimming took 4 bases from V and 6 from J; bases not matched to a gene: 20. The CDR3 sequence is 18 residues long. Germline V CDR1 and CDR2: SGHTA, FQGTGA. This CDR3 is CASSSKPPGGGYEGEQYF. The CDR3 nucleotides are TGTGCCAGCAGCTCCAAGCCTCCGGGAGGGGGGTACGAGGGCGAGCAGTACTTC. The variable domain in full, completed from reference TRBV7-3 and TRBJ2-7, reads GAGVSQTPSNKVTEKGKYVELRCDPISGHTALYWYRQSLGQGPEFLIYFQGTGAADDSGLPNDRFFAVRPEGSVSTLKIQRTERGDSAVYLCASSSKPPGGGYEGEQYFGPGTRLTVT.

Points on this clone: A clone one base away is much larger, so this may be a read error. The rearrangement links TRBV9 to TRBJ1-2, with 7 bases fitting TRBD1. The CDR3 contains 17 residues. CDR1 and CDR2 (germline): SGDLS, YYNGEE. CDR3 residues: CASSLRQGPDSLYGYAF. The CDR3 bases are TGTGCCAGCAGCCTGAGACAGGGCCCCGATTCTTTATATGGCTACGCCTTC.

A few counts support this clone. The junction departs from the called germline gene at one end, perhaps through a read error. This chain uses TRBV7-2 with TRBJ1-2; 8 bases are shared with TRBD1. CDR3 length: 12 amino acids. Germline lookup yields CDR1 SGHTA and CDR2 FQGNSA. The CDR3 DNA reads as TGTGCCAGCAGCCCGACAGGGGCGCTTGGGGCTTTC. Its translation: CASSPTGALGAF. Based on the CDR3 plus reference TRBV7-2 and TRBJ1-2, the full variable domain is GAGVSQSPSNKVTEKGKDVELRCDPISGHTALYWYRQSLGQGLEFLIYFQGNSAPDKSGLPSDRFSAERTGGSVSTLTIQRTQQEDSAVYLCASSPTGALGAFGSGTRLTVV.

V usage is TRBV5-6 and J usage is TRBJ1-2; perhaps TRBD1 as D (5 bases). CDR3 length equals 13 residues. Germline values: CDR1 SGHDT, CDR2 YYEEEE. V was shortened by 3 bases and J by 8 bases, with 14 bases between the two germline ends. DNA for the CDR3: TGTGCCAGCAGCTCGTGGTCAGGGAGAGGCTACACCTTC. Its protein is CASSSWSGRGYTF.

The chain joins TRBV11-3 to TRBJ2-4; weak D call: TRBD1 (6 bases). V lost 6 bases to trimming and J lost 7 bases, with 19 bases between them. The CDR3 covers 15 residues. The germline CDR1 and CDR2 sequences are SGHNT and YENEEA. In DNA, the CDR3 is TGTGCCAGCAGTAGAGGGACAACCGGAATCAACATTCAGTACTTC. Its translation: CASSRGTTGINIQYF.

This clone has only a few counts. CDR3 residues: CASSSTGGYGYTF. In nucleotides, the CDR3 is TGTGCCAGCAGCTCTACAGGGGGATATGGCTACACCTTC. This chain uses TRBV5-4 with TRBJ1-2, with 8 bases identical to TRBD1. Germline V lookup: CDR1 SGHNT, CDR2 YYREEE (reference sequence). V lost 3 bases, J lost 5 bases, and 3 bases stayed unmatched. This CDR3 has 13 amino acids.

This clone was seen just once. One base away lies a much larger clone, so this may be a sequencing read error. This chain connects TRBV6-1 to TRBJ2-7, with a possible D match to TRBD1 (5 bases). Germline CDR1 and CDR2: MNHNS and SASEGT. This CDR3 is built from 16 residues. This CDR3 reads CTSSEQAPPLNYEQYF. In DNA, the CDR3 is TGTACCAGCAGTGAACAGGCACCCCCCTTGAACTACGAGCAGTACTTC.

This clone was recorded at least ten times. The chain couples TRBV30 to TRBJ2-1; D gene ambiguous. This CDR3 region has 13 residues. Germline CDR1 is GTSNPN and CDR2 is SVGIG (reference sequence). Deletions cut 5 bases from V and 2 bases from J, with 10 bases between. CDR3 coding DNA: TGTGCCTGGGCGCTCCAACCCTACAATGAGCAGTTCTTC. It yields the protein CAWALQPYNEQFF.

This clone was seen ten or more times. The chain recombines TRBV7-9 with TRBJ1-2, with 8 bases that match TRBD1. CDR1 and CDR2 (germline): SEHNR, FQNEAQ (reference sequence). V gave up 5 bases and J gave up 6 bases; unmatched junction bases: 8. The CDR3 has 14 residues. CDR3 sequence (DNA): TGTGCCAGCAGCGCATACAGGGGGATTAATGGCTACACCTTC. Translating gives CASSAYRGINGYTF.

This clone was seen many times. The chain links TRBV5-1 to TRBJ2-2; 9 nucleotides agree with TRBD1. V lost 9 bases and J lost 2; bases outside the gene matches: 5. CDR1 and CDR2 (germline): SGHRS, YFSETQ. The CDR3 has 14 amino acids. For the CDR3, the DNA is TGCGCCACTACAGGGGGCCCAAACACCGGGGAGCTGTTTTTT. Its protein product is CATTGGPNTGELFF.

V and J are TRBV6-1 and TRBJ1-1; D is perhaps TRBD1 (5 bases). The CDR3 sequence is 15 residues long. The V end was cut by 7 bases, the J end by 4 bases, with 19 bases between. CDR1 and CDR2 (germline): MNHNS, SASEGT. This CDR3 is CASTTGGSPGTEAFF. The CDR3 coding sequence is TGTGCCAGCACCACGGGGGGATCCCCCGGCACTGAAGCTTTCTTT.

The table lists this clone with a few counts. This chain connects TRBV30 to TRBJ1-3, with D hard to call. With 1 base removed from V and 0 bases from J, the gap between germline ends came to 7 bases. Germline CDR1 GTSNPN, CDR2 SVGIG (reference sequence). This CDR3 comprises 14 residues. The CDR3 DNA is TGTGCCTGGAGTGGTCTGAGCTCTGGAAACACCATATATTTT. This encodes CAWSGLSSGNTIYF.

Turning to this clone: This likely reflects a read error, since a far larger clone is one base away. The rearrangement joins TRBV27 to TRBJ2-3; tentative D call: TRBD1 (5 bases). The germline V gene encodes CDR1 MNHEY and CDR2 SMNVEV (reference sequence). The CDR3 runs 16 residues. The CDR3 region is CVSRFLGLGSTDTQYF. For the CDR3, the DNA is TGTGTCAGCCGCTTTTTGGGGCTAGGAAGCACAGATACGCAGTATTTT.

This chain uses TRBV4-2 with TRBJ2-7, with 9 bases identical to TRBD2. V trimming: 2 bases; J trimming: 7 bases; junction bases outside the gene matches: 6. The CDR3 is made up of 14 amino acids. CDR1 and CDR2 from the germline V gene are LGHNA and YNFKEQ. CDR3 protein: CASSQLGSGSEQYF. The CDR3 DNA follows: TGTGCCAGCAGCCAATTGGGTAGCGGGAGTGAGCAGTACTTC.

This clone was recorded many times. CDR3 nucleotide sequence: TGTGCCAGCAGTACGGACAGGGACAATGAGCAGTTCTTC. This codes for CASSTDRDNEQFF. The V and J genes are TRBV6-5 and TRBJ2-1, with TRBD1 matching 8 bases. The CDR3 is 13 amino acids. CDR1 is MNHEY and CDR2 is SVGAGI in the germline V gene. With 5 bases clipped from V and 5 bases from J, the junction kept 2 bases outside the gene matches.